This T cell receptor (beta chain) is from a study of T cell responses to AZD1222 COVID-19 vaccine. The study, taken as a whole, reports: The CD4 TCRs associated with vaccination extended across spike and predominated at 160-218 and 743-854.

Worth noting for this clone: Its antigen is currently unknown.

Using immunoSEQ multiplex PCR, the repertoire was profiled, and TCRdb retains in-frame clones only, with some absent. The data show 150,000 to 200,000 clones, about 89% seen once. Germline values: CDR1 SGHTA, CDR2 FQGNSA. The germline V and J ends were trimmed by 1 base and 2 bases, with 12 bases remaining between them. The CDR3 length is 15 residues. The source was peripheral blood, collected on day 0 of MenACWY control vaccination. The sequence was obtained from an adult in good health. The chain recombines TRBV7-2 with TRBJ2-7; D uncertain. The CDR3 loop reads CASSLVVDPAYEQYF. CDR3 sequence (DNA): TGTGCCAGCAGCTTAGTAGTGGACCCAGCCTACGAGCAGTACTTC.